This T cell receptor beta chain stems from a study of blood T cell repertoires in COVID-19. Study context: The United States, Italy and Spain provided the acute and convalescent COVID-19 samples. PBMCs, B-cell-depleted T cells, or T cells provided the cDNA or gDNA that made up the material.

Original processing notes: Amplification from reference gene primers served as the basis for estimated nucleated cell counts. Only in-frame clones appear in the TCRdb table, and some are missing; sequencing was by immunoSEQ multiplex PCR. V and J calls and clone size are copied from that table; D and trimming were computed from the DNA. The sample gives about 220,000 clones, roughly 80% of which show up once; 5% to 6.5% is in the top ten. The germline gives CDR1 SEHNR, CDR2 FQNEAQ (reference sequence). The CDR3 sequence is 14 residues long. With 3 bases clipped from V and 1 base from J, the junction kept 2 bases outside the gene matches.

The V gene is TRBV7-9, the J gene TRBJ2-5; 7 positions match TRBD2. The source is a woman aged 55-70 years who had recovered from COVID-19. The sample consisted of peripheral blood. The CDR3 here is CASSFGLGQETQYF. As DNA, the CDR3 is TGTGCCAGCAGCTTCGGACTAGGCCAAGAGACCCAGTACTTC.